These 17 T cell receptor beta chains came from one sample sequenced in a study of vaccination and CD4 T cells after COVID-19. For these TCRs, the target antigens are not known. The Oncomine TCR Beta short-read assay sequenced DNA from cultured CD4+ T cells. In TCRdb, the PCR reads were re-called with MiXCR into one record per CDR3 protein. The sample has just over 20,000 distinct CDR3 sequences, over 40% seen once; the top ten hold about 4.9%. As for treatment: roughly ten-day PBMC culture with coronavirus spike peptide pools or control peptides (ViraFEST assay). The sample was CD4+ T cells from blood, cultured in vitro. These receptors were taken from a human donor who had recovered from COVID-19.

The chain is built from TRBV5-1 and TRBJ1-1; D is possibly TRBD1 (5 bases). The ends were cut back, 4 bases at V and 4 bases at J, with 11 bases in the middle. Germline lookup yields CDR1 SGHRS and CDR2 YFSETQ. The CDR3 is 13 amino acids. The CDR3 protein is CASSPGGSTEAFF. Here the CDR3 DNA reads TGCGCCAGCAGCCCGGGGGGGAGCACTGAAGCTTTCTTT.

This chain connects TRBV7-2 to TRBJ1-4; unclear D gene. Looked up from germline, CDR1 is SGHTA and CDR2 is FQGNSA. The CDR3 has 12 residues. The V end lost 5 bases, the J end lost 3 bases, and 4 bases lay between the germline ends. The CDR3 DNA reads as TGTGCCAGCAGCCGCTCTAATGAAAAACTGTTTTTT. It is translated as CASSRSNEKLFF. The full variable domain, in which reference TRBV7-2 and TRBJ1-4 provide the parts outside the CDR3, is GAGVSQSPSNKVTEKGKDVELRCDPISGHTALYWYRQSLGQGLEFLIYFQGNSAPDKSGLPSDRFSAERTGGSVSTLTIQRTQQEDSAVYLCASSRSNEKLFFGSGTQLSVL.

Note on this clonotype: The junction differs from germline at one of its ends, possibly a read error. CDR3 coding DNA: TGCGCCAGCAGCCAAGATAGACAGGGCTCCTATAATTCACCCCTCCACTTT. Its protein is CASSQDRQGSYNSPLHF. This chain links TRBV7-2 with TRBJ1-6, with 7 positions matching TRBD1. The CDR3 is 17 residues long. The germline V gene encodes CDR1 SGHTA and CDR2 FQGNSA.

This clonotype appeared a few times. The CDR3 coding sequence is TGTGCCAGTAGTCCGAGGCAAGAGAACTATGGCTACACCTTC. It codes for CASSPRQENYGYTF. The chain recombines TRBV19 with TRBJ1-2; D remains ambiguous. Trimming removed 5 bases from V and 2 bases from J, with 12 bases in between. This CDR3 region has 14 residues. Germline CDR1 and CDR2: LNHDA and SQIVND (reference sequence).

The rearrangement joins TRBV28 to TRBJ1-3; 7 bases agree with TRBD1. The CDR3 contains 14 residues. V shed 3 bases, J shed 5 bases, and the junction held 4 bases outside the gene matches. Germline-derived CDR1 and CDR2 are MDHEN and SYDVKM. This CDR3 is CASSFGDSRNTIYF. The CDR3 nucleotides are TGTGCCAGCAGTTTTGGGGACAGTAGAAACACCATATATTTT.

The chain joins TRBV11-3 to TRBJ1-2, with 7 bases aligning to TRBD1. CDR1 is SGHNT and CDR2 is YENEEA in the germline V gene. This CDR3 contains 16 residues. Trimming cost V 4 bases and J 0 bases; bases outside gene matches: 8. The CDR3 is CASSSLTGQPNYGYTF. The CDR3 DNA is TGTGCCAGCAGCTCCCTAACGGGACAGCCTAACTATGGCTACACCTTC. Full variable domain (rest looked up from reference TRBV11-3 and TRBJ1-2): EAGVVQSPRYKIIEKKQPVAFWCNPISGHNTLYWYLQNLGQGPELLIRYENEEAVDDSQLPKDRFSAERLKGVDSTLKIQPAELGDSAVYLCASSSLTGQPNYGYTFGSGTRLTVV.

The chain recombines TRBV6-1 with TRBJ2-5; TRBD2 matches at 11 bases. The length of the CDR3 is 14 residues. From germline, CDR1 is MNHNS and CDR2 SASEGT. V gave up 6 bases and J gave up 5 bases; unmatched junction bases: 5. Here the CDR3 DNA reads TGTGCCAGCAGGATACTAGCGGGGGACGAGACCCAGTACTTC. Translation gives CASRILAGDETQYF.

The chain has TRBV24-1 and TRBJ2-1, with 11 bases matching TRBD2. Germline CDR1 KGHDR, CDR2 SFDVKD. The ends lost 4 bases at V and 0 bases at J; junction bases unmatched: 7. The CDR3 is 18 amino acids. The CDR3, as DNA: TGTGCCACCAGTGAGCGGGGGACTAGCGGCAGCTCCTACAATGAGCAGTTCTTC. This translates into CATSERGTSGSSYNEQFF.

The V gene is TRBV6-1, the J gene TRBJ2-7; possible D gene TRBD1, 5 bases. The CDR3 length is 14 residues. Between the trimmed V and J ends, which lost 7 bases and 1 base, there was a span of 14 bases. CDR1 MNHNS and CDR2 SASEGT come from the germline V gene. In nucleotides, the CDR3 is TGTGCCAGCATCCACAGGCAGGTTTCCTACGAGCAGTACTTC. It translates to CASIHRQVSYEQYF.

The chain joins TRBV5-8 to TRBJ2-4; 7 nucleotides agree with TRBD1. From germline, CDR1 is SGHTS and CDR2 YDEGEE. This CDR3 spans 10 amino acids. J was trimmed by 13 bases and V by 8 bases; bases with no gene match: 6. In DNA form, the CDR3 reads TGTGCCAGTTCAGTGGGACAGCAGTACTTC. It codes for CASSVGQQYF.

The chain has TRBV28 and TRBJ2-3, with TRBD1 matching over 9 bases. CDR3 size: 15 residues. After removal of 5 bases from V and 2 bases from J, the junction contained 5 bases not matched to a gene. Per germline, CDR1 MDHEN and CDR2 SYDVKM. This chain's CDR3 is CASSPHRGPTDTQYF. CDR3 nucleotide sequence: TGTGCCAGCAGTCCCCACAGGGGGCCCACAGATACGCAGTATTTT.

This clonotype has a handful of counts. The chain uses TRBV19 and TRBJ2-5; D perhaps matches TRBD2 (6 bases). This CDR3 spans 16 amino acids. V was trimmed by 4 bases and J by 5 bases, leaving 20 bases between them. The V gene's germline CDR1 is LNHDA and CDR2 SQIVND (reference sequence). The chain's CDR3 is CASSTRGRVDGETQYF. The CDR3 nucleotides read TGTGCCAGTAGTACGCGGGGCAGGGTGGATGGGGAGACCCAGTACTTC.

The chain carries TRBV27 and TRBJ2-4; D perhaps matches TRBD1 (6 bases). The CDR3 consists of 16 residues. Trimming stripped 5 bases from V and 1 base from J, with 15 bases between. Per germline, CDR1 MNHEY and CDR2 SMNVEV (reference sequence). Here the CDR3 DNA reads TGTGCCAGCAGTCTCAAAGGGGGTCACGCCAAAAACATTCAGTACTTC. It is translated as CASSLKGGHAKNIQYF.

The chain has TRBV10-3 and TRBJ2-7; possibly TRBD1 or TRBD2 for D (5 bases each). The CDR3 is 14 amino acids. Deletions cut 7 bases from V and 2 bases from J, with 15 bases between. Per germline, CDR1 ENHRY and CDR2 SYGVKD. CDR3 sequence reads: CAITPGTETYEQYF. The CDR3 DNA sequence: TGTGCCATCACCCCAGGGACCGAGACCTACGAGCAGTACTTC.

The V and J genes are TRBV20-1 and TRBJ2-3, with TRBD2 identical over 7 bases. This CDR3 region has 13 residues. The V gene end was trimmed by 8 bases and the J gene end by 3 bases; junction bases not matched to a gene: 8. Per germline, CDR1 DFQATT and CDR2 SNEGSKA (reference sequence). The CDR3: CSTPERETDTQYF. The CDR3 region has the DNA TGCAGTACGCCCGAGCGGGAAACAGATACGCAGTATTTT.

By share, this clonotype counts as medium-sized. The genes are TRBV20-1 and TRBJ2-2; D might be TRBD1 (5 bases). The CDR3 covers 14 residues. CDR1 and CDR2 (germline): DFQATT, SNEGSKA (reference sequence). Trimming left V 1 base short and J 5 bases short, with 11 bases between. CDR3 in amino acids: CSARGLGATGELFF. DNA of the CDR3: TGCAGTGCTAGAGGGCTTGGGGCGACCGGGGAGCTGTTTTTT.

V usage is TRBV7-9 and J usage is TRBJ1-3; D is unclear. V lost 5 bases, J lost 8 bases, and 19 bases lay in between. The CDR3 is 15 residues long. CDR1 and CDR2 from the germline V gene are SEHNR and FQNEAQ (reference sequence). The chain's CDR3 is CASSLGMVNRDTIYF. The CDR3 DNA reads TGTGCCAGCAGCCTGGGGATGGTAAACCGGGACACCATATATTTT.